This T cell receptor (beta chain) was profiled in a study of shared clonotypes between healthy human individuals. This clone was observed a few times. As yet, its antigen is unknown. Assay used: immunoSEQ multiplex PCR; TCRdb lists only in-frame clones, some missing. The data show 100,000 to 120,000 clones, around two thirds seen once. Findings of the study overall: Depth was large, yet rarefaction showed that sorted-subset sequencing was incomplete.

CDR3 length equals 15 residues. Trimming cost V 2 bases and J 4 bases; bases outside gene matches: 5. Germline values: CDR1 KGHSH, CDR2 LQKENI. The TCR comes from a woman under 40 in good health. The specimen sequenced was memory CD8+ T cells sorted from blood. Subset specified: CD45RO+ cells pooled with CCR7-negative TemRA cells. The V call is TRBV18, the J call TRBJ1-5; the match to TRBD1 covers 7 bases. In nucleotides, the CDR3 is TGTGCCAGCTCACCAGACAGGGAGTCGAATCAGCCCCAGCATTTT. Its protein product is CASSPDRESNQPQHF. Variable domain in full (rest from reference TRBV18 and TRBJ1-5): NAGVMQNPRHLVRRRGQEARLRCSPMKGHSHVYWYRQLPEEGLKFMVYLQKENIIDESGMPKERFSAEFPKEGPSILRIQQVVRGDSAAYFCASSPDRESNQPQHFGDGTRLSIL.